This T cell receptor beta chain was sequenced for a study of blood T cell repertoires in COVID-19. TCRdb's table, derived via immunoSEQ multiplex PCR, lists solely in-frame clones and lacks some. The table has fewer than 400,000 clones, roughly 90% seen once. The CDR3 totals 15 residues. Germline-derived CDR1 and CDR2 are MNHEY and SVGAGI. Trimming took off 3 bases at V and 0 bases at J, with 9 bases between the two ends. The rearrangement uses TRBV6-5 and TRBJ1-5; D is undetermined. Material: PBMCs or T cells enriched from blood (not recorded which). The sequence derives from a woman aged 25 to 39 who had recovered from COVID-19. CDR3 DNA: TGTGCCAGCAGTTATTCAGGCCTTAGCAATCAGCCCCAGCATTTT. It yields the protein CASSYSGLSNQPQHF.